These 9 T cell receptor beta chains share one sample of origin, sequenced in a study of cytomegalovirus exposure and HLA in healthy donors. Amplification used 60 Vbeta primers and 13 Jbeta primers. Here immunoSEQ multiplex PCR was the method, and the copy in TCRdb shows in-frame clones only, minus some. The data show roughly 100,000 clones, more than 70% seen once. Sequencing was performed on PBMCs. The receptors derive from a female donor in good health and CMV-seronegative.

This chain connects TRBV4-1 to TRBJ2-3, with 11 bases aligning to TRBD2. There are 16 residues in the CDR3. J was trimmed by 6 bases and V by 8 bases; bases with no gene match: 13. Germline loops: CDR1 MGHRA, CDR2 YSYEKL. The DNA of the CDR3 is TGCGCCAGCGCCCTTAGCGGGGGGGCTCGGGGGGATACGCAGTATTTT. This codes for CASALSGGARGDTQYF.

The V and J genes are TRBV21-1 and TRBJ2-2; TRBD2 is the table's D call and was not checked against the DNA. TRBV21-1 has pseudogene status. The CDR3 totals 19 residues. CDR3 residues: CASRTGHSASGPNTGELFF. The CDR3 bases are TGTGCCAGCAGAACTGGGCACTCGGCTAGCGGCCCGAACACCGGGGAGCTGTTTTTT.

In DNA form, the CDR3 reads TGTGCCAGCAGCCCTCCGGGACAGGGGGAAACTGAAGCTTTCTTT. It codes for CASSPPGQGETEAFF. The V call is TRBV7-9, the J call TRBJ1-1, with 11 bases lining up with TRBD1. This CDR3 is 15 amino acids long. The V segment lost 5 bases and the J segment 5 bases; nucleotides outside the gene matches: 7. The germline V gene has CDR1 SEHNR and CDR2 FQNEAQ (reference sequence).

CDR3 DNA sequence: TGTGCCAGCAGTGAAGCGCTTCGGGGATATGGCTACACCTTC. This translates into CASSEALRGYGYTF. The rearrangement joins TRBV2 to TRBJ1-2, with D uncertain. The CDR3 runs 14 residues. Germline V gives CDR1 SNHLY, CDR2 FYNNEI. V was cut by 0 bases and J by 5 bases, with 10 bases left in between. Drawing the rest from reference TRBV2 and TRBJ1-2, the complete variable domain is EPEVTQTPSHQVTQMGQEVILRCVPISNHLYFYWYRQILGQKVEFLVSFYNNEISEKSEIFDDQFSVERPDGSNFTLKIRSTKLEDSAMYFCASSEALRGYGYTFGSGTRLTVV.

Details on this clone: Within the sample, other DNA sequences also encode this same CDR3. The genes are TRBV18 and TRBJ1-1, with unresolved D. V was cut by 5 bases and J by 7 bases, with 11 bases left in between. This CDR3 has 12 residues. Germline-derived CDR1 and CDR2 are KGHSH and LQKENI. CDR3 DNA sequence: TGTGCCAGCTCATCGACGGGTAGTGAAGCTTTCTTT. As protein: CASSSTGSEAFF.

The chain uses TRBV28 and TRBJ2-1, with TRBD2 matching 7 bases. The CDR3 runs to 15 residues. Germline CDR1 reads MDHEN; CDR2 reads SYDVKM. The V gene end was trimmed by 6 bases and the J gene end by 2 bases; junction bases not matched to a gene: 7. CDR3 bases: TGTGCCAGCAGCCAGACTAGCATCACCTACAATGAGCAGTTCTTC. This translates into CASSQTSITYNEQFF.

This clone has a single count. A junction boundary mismatches the germline segment, possibly from a read error. The chain is built from TRBV7-7 and TRBJ1-5, with 8 bases aligning to TRBD1. CDR1 and CDR2 (germline): SSHAT, FNYEAQ (reference sequence). The CDR3 sequence is 16 residues long. The CDR3 DNA reads TGTGCTAGCAGCTTAGACACAGGGGGAGGTAGTCAGCCCCAGCATTTT. Translating gives CASSLDTGGGSQPQHF.

The rearrangement uses TRBV6-1 and TRBJ2-7; tentatively, D is TRBD2 (6 bases). The CDR3 sequence is 13 residues long. CDR1 MNHNS and CDR2 SASEGT come from the germline V gene. V shed 7 bases and J shed 6 bases, with 16 bases lying between them. DNA for the CDR3: TGTGCCAGCACCTCGCCTCGGGGGTTCGAGCAGTACTTC. It codes for CASTSPRGFEQYF.

J is TRBJ2-1 and V is TRBV2; D unresolved. Germline CDR1 is SNHLY and CDR2 is FYNNEI. Trimming took 6 bases from V and 2 from J, leaving 23 bases between them. The CDR3 runs 18 residues. The CDR3 nucleotides are TGTGCCAGCAGGCCCATAGTCTCATCCGCCACCACCTACAATGAGCAGTTCTTC. It codes for CASRPIVSSATTYNEQFF.